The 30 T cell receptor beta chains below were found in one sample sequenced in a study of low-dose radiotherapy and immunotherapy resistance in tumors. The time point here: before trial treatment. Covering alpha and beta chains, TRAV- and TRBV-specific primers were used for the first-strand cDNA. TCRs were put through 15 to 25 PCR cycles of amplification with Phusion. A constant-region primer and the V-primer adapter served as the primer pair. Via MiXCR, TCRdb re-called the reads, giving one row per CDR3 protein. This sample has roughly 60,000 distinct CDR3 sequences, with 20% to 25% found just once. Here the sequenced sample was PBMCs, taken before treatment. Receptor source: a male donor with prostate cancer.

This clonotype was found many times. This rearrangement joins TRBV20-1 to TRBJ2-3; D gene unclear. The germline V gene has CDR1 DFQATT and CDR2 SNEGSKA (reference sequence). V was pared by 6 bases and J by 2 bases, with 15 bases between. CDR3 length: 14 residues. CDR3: CSALTRSFTDTQYF. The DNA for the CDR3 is TGCAGTGCCTTGACTCGCTCATTCACAGATACGCAGTATTTT.

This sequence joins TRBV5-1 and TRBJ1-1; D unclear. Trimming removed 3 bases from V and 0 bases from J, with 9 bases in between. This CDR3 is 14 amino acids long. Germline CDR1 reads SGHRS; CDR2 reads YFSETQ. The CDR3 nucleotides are TGCGCCAGCAGCTCGGCTGGGATGAACACTGAAGCTTTCTTT. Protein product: CASSSAGMNTEAFF.

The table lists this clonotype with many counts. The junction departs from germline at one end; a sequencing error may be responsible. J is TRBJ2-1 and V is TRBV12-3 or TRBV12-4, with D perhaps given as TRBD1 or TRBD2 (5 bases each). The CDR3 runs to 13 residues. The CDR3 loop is CASRFSTQGVGLF. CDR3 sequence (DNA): TGTGCCAGCAGATTCTCTACCCAGGGAGTTGGGCTCTTC.

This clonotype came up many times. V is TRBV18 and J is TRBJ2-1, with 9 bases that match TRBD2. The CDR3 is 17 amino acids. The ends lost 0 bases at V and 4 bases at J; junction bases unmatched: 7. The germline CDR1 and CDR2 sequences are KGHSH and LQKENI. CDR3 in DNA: TGTGCCAGCTCACCACCGTATTCCCTAGCGGGGTACAATGAGCAGTTCTTC. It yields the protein CASSPPYSLAGYNEQFF.

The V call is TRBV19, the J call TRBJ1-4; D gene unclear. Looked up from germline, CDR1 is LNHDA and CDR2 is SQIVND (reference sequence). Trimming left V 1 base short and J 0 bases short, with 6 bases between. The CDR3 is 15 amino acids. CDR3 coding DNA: TGTGCCAGTAGTATAGTAACCGCAACTAATGAAAAACTGTTTTTT. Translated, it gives CASSIVTATNEKLFF.

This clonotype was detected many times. The DNA for the CDR3 is TGCGCCAGCAGCTTGCAAGGGGTCGGGGGGACCCAGTACTTC. It codes for CASSLQGVGGTQYF. The chain carries TRBV5-1 and TRBJ2-5, with D perhaps TRBD2 (6 bases). Germline-derived CDR1 and CDR2 are SGHRS and YFSETQ. Trimming pared 1 base from V and 7 bases from J, leaving 14 bases between. The CDR3 spans 14 residues. The whole variable domain, remainder taken from reference TRBV5-1 and TRBJ2-5, is KAGVTQTPRYLIKTRGQQVTLSCSPISGHRSVSWYQQTPGQGLQFLFEYFSETQRNKGNFPGRFSGRQFSNSRSEMNVSTLELGDSALYLCASSLQGVGGTQYFGPGTRLLVL.

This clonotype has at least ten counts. DNA for the CDR3: TGTGCCAGCAGTTTTAATGCGGAGCCCTACGAGCAGTACTTC. Residues: CASSFNAEPYEQYF. This chain links TRBV2 with TRBJ2-7; no clear D gene. Germline assignment: CDR1 SNHLY and CDR2 FYNNEI. The V end lost 5 bases, the J end lost 2 bases, and 13 bases lay between the germline ends. The CDR3 has 14 amino acids.

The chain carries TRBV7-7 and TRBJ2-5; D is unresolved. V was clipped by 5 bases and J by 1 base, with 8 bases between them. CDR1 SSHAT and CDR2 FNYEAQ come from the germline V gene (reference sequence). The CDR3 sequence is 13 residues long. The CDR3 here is CASSRPGQETQYF. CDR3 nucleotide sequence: TGTGCCAGCAGCCGCCCCGGCCAAGAGACCCAGTACTTC.

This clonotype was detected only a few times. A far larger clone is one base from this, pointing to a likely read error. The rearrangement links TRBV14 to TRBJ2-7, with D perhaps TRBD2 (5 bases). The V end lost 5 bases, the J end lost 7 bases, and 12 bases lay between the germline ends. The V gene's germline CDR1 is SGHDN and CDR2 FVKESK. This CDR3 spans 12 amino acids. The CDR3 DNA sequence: TGTGCCAGCAGCGGGGAGTTATATGAGCAGTACTTC. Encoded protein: CASSGELYEQYF. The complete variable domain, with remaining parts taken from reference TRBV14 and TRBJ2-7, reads EAGVTQFPSHSVIEKGQTVTLRCDPISGHDNLYWYRRVMGKEIKFLLHFVKESKQDESGMPNNRFLAERTGGTYSTLKVQPAELEDSGVYFCASSGELYEQYFGPGTRLTVT.

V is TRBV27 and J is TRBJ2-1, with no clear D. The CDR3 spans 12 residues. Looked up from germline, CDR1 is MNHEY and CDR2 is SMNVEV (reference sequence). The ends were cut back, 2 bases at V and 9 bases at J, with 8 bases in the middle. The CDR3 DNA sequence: TGTGCCAGCAGTTTAGATGGCCGTGAGCAGTTCTTC. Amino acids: CASSLDGREQFF.

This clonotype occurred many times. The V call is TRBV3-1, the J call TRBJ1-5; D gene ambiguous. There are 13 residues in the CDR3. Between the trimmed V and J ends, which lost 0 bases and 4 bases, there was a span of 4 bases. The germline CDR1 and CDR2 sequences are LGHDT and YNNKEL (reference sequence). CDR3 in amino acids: CASSQDINQPQHF. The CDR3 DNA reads TGTGCCAGCAGCCAAGATATAAATCAGCCCCAGCATTTT.

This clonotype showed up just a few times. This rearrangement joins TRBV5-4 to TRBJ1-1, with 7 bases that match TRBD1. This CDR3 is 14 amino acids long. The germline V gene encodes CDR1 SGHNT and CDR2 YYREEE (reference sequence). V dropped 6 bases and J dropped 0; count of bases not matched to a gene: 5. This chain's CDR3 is CASNLQGLNTEAFF. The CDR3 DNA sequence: TGTGCCAGCAACCTACAGGGGTTGAACACTGAAGCTTTCTTT.

CDR3 amino acids: CASSLTTGSNYGYTF. The CDR3 nucleotides read TGTGCCAGCAGTTTAACAACGGGATCTAACTATGGCTACACCTTC. The rearrangement joins TRBV27 to TRBJ1-2; D remains ambiguous. The germline V gene has CDR1 MNHEY and CDR2 SMNVEV (reference sequence). The CDR3 runs 15 residues. Trimming removed 2 bases at V and 0 bases at J, with 10 bases between.

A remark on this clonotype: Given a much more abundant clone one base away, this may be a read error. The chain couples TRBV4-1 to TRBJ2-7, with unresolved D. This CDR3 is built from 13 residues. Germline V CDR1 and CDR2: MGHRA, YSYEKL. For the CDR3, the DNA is TGCGCCAGCAGTCTAGAGCGCCCCTACGAGCAGCACTTC. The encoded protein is CASSLERPYEQHF.

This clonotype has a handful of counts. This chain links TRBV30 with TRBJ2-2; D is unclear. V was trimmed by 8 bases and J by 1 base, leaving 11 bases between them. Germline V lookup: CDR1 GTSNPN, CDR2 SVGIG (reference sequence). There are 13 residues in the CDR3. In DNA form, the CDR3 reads TGTGCCAGAGAACAGCTGAACACCGGGGAGCTGTTTTTT. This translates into CAREQLNTGELFF.

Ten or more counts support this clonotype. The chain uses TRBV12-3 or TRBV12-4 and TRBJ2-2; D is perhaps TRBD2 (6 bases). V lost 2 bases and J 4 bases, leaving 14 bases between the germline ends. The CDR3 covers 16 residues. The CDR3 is CASSLTGRGVTGELFF. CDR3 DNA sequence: TGTGCCAGCAGTTTAACCGGGAGAGGTGTCACCGGGGAGCTGTTTTTT.

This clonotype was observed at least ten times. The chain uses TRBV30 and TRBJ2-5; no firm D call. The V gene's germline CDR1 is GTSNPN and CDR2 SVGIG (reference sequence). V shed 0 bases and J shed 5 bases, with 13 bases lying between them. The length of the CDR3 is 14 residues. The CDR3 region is CAWSVRWERETQYF. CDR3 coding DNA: TGTGCCTGGAGTGTACGATGGGAAAGGGAGACCCAGTACTTC.

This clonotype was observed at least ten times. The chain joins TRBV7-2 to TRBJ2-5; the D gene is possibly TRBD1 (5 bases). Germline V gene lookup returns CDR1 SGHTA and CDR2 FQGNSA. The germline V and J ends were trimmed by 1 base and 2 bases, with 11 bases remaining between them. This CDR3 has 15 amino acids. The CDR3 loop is CASSLGSQGQETQYF. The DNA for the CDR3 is TGTGCCAGCAGCTTAGGATCCCAGGGACAAGAGACCCAGTACTTC.

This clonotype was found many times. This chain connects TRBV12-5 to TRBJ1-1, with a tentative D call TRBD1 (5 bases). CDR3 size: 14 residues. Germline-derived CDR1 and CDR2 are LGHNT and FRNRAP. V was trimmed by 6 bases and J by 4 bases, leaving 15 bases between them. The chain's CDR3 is CASGFLSGGTEAFF. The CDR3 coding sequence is TGTGCTAGTGGCTTCCTTTCTGGGGGCACTGAAGCTTTCTTT.

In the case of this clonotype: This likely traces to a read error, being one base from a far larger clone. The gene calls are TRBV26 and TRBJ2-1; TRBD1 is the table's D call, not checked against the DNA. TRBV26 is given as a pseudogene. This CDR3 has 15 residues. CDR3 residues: CASSPLWTEGETQFF. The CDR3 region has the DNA TGTGCCAGCAGCCCTCTCTGGACAGAGGGAGAGACCCAGTTCTTC.

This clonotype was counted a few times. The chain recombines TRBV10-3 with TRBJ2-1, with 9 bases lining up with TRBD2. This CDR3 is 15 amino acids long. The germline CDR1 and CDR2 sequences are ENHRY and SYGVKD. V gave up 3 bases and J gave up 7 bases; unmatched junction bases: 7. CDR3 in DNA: TGTGCCATCAGTGACCCTAGCGGGACGTCGAATGAGCAGTTCTTC. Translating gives CAISDPSGTSNEQFF.

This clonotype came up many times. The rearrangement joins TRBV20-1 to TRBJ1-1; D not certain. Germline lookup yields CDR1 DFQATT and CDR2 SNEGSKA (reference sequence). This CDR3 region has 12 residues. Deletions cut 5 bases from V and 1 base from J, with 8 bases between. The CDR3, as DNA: TGCAGTGCTTACGAAAGGAACACTGAAGCTTTCTTT. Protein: CSAYERNTEAFF.

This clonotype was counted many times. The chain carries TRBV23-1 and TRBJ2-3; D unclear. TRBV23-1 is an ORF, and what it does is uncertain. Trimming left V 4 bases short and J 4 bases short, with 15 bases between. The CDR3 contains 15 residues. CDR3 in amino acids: CASSRREVCADTQYF. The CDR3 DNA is TGCGCCAGCAGTCGACGAGAGGTGTGCGCAGATACGCAGTATTTT.

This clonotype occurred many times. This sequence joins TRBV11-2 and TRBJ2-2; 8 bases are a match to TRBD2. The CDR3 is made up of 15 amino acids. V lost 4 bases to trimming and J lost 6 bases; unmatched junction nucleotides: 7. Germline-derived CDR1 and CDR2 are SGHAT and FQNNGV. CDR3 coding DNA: TGTGCCAGCAGCTCTCGGGCGGGGGGCTCCGGGGAGCTGTTTTTT. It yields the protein CASSSRAGGSGELFF.

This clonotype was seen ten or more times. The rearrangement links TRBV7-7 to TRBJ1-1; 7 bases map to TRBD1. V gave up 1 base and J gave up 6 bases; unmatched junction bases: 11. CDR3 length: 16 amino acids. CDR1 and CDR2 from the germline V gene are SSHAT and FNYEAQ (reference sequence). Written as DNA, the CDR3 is TGTGCCAGCAGCTTAGAGGGGGCTCCTACTCTCCCTGAAGCTTTCTTT. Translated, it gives CASSLEGAPTLPEAFF.

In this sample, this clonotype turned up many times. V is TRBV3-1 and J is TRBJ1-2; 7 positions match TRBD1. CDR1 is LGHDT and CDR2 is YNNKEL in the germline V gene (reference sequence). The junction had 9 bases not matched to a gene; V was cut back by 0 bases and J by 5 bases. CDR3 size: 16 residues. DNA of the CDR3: TGTGCCAGCAGCCAAGAGGTACGGTCCAGGGGGTATGGCTACACCTTC. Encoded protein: CASSQEVRSRGYGYTF.

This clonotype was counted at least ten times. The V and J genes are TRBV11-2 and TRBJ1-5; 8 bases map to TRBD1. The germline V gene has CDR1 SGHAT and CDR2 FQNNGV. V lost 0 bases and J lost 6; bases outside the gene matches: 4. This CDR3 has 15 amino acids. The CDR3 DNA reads TGTGCCAGCAGCTTAGACGGACAGGGTATTCAGCCCCAGCATTTT. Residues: CASSLDGQGIQPQHF.

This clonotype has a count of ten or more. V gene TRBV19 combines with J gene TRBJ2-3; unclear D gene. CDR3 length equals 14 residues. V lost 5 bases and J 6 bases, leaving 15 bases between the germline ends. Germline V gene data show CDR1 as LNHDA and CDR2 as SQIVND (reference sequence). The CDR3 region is CASSPTLGSDTQYF. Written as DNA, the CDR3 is TGTGCCAGTAGTCCGACCCTAGGAAGCGATACGCAGTATTTT.

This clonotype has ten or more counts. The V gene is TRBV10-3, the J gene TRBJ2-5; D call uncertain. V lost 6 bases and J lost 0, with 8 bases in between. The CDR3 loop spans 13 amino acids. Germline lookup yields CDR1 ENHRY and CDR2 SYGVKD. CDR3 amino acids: CAIRKVDQETQYF. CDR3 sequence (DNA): TGTGCCATCAGGAAGGTGGACCAAGAGACCCAGTACTTC.

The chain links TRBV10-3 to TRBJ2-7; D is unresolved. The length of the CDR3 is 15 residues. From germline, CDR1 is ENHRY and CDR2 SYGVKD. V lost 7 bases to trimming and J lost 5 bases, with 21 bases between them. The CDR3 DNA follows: TGTGCCATCATGTGCGGTGGGCACCAACTCAACGAGCAGTACTTC. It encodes CAIMCGGHQLNEQYF.